This T cell receptor beta chain was identified in a study of blood T cells in healthy people across ages. About the research overall: About one barcoded beta molecule per two T cells was the capture yield of template switching. Study conclusions and caveats: Considered underestimates were the diversity estimates obtained from one million T cells.

Then a second PCR, running about 6 to 12 cycles, was carried out with a sample-barcoded 5' primer and a J-beta primer mix. Each CDR3 protein gets one entry after TCRdb re-called the 5' RACE reads with MiXCR. This table holds 750,000 to 950,000 distinct CDR3 sequences, about 48% found once. There are 14 residues in the CDR3. Germline V gene sequence: CDR1 SGHTA, CDR2 FQGNSA. V lost 3 bases and J lost 7; bases outside the gene matches: 2. This clonotype has a count of ten or more. No antigen is known for it. This sequence joins TRBV7-2 and TRBJ1-6; 8 nucleotides match TRBD1. Specimen: blood. This TCR was sampled from a man older than 75 in good health. The CDR3 nucleotides read TGTGCCAGCAGCTTCCAGGGGGCGAATTCACCCCTCCACTTT. Translation gives CASSFQGANSPLHF.